This T cell receptor (beta chain) was sequenced during a study of blood T cell repertoires in COVID-19. Study context: COVID-19 samples collected from the United States, Italy and Spain covered acute and convalescent phases. PBMCs, B-cell-depleted T cells, or T cells provided the cDNA or gDNA that made up the material.

As handled by the study authors: Quantification of nucleated cells was approximated via reference gene primer amplification. Libraries were prepared by immunoSEQ multiplex PCR; TCRdb keeps only in-frame clonotypes and omits some of them. D and trimming were read from the DNA, whereas the V and J calls and clone size are those reported in that table. This sample has some 300,000 clones, with roughly 90% found just once. Seattle patient enrollment occurred during active infection, with longitudinal follow-up thereafter. The trim removed 5 bases at V and 6 bases at J, leaving 7 bases unmatched. There are 15 residues in the CDR3. In germline, CDR1 is SGHAT, CDR2 FQNNGV.

This clonotype originated in a woman aged 65 to 85 with COVID-19, enrolled during active disease. Source material: peripheral blood. The chain is built from TRBV11-2 and TRBJ2-2; 9 bases map to TRBD2. CDR3 sequence: CASSPIAGEAGELFF. CDR3 coding DNA: TGTGCCAGCAGCCCGATAGCGGGGGAGGCCGGGGAGCTGTTTTTT.